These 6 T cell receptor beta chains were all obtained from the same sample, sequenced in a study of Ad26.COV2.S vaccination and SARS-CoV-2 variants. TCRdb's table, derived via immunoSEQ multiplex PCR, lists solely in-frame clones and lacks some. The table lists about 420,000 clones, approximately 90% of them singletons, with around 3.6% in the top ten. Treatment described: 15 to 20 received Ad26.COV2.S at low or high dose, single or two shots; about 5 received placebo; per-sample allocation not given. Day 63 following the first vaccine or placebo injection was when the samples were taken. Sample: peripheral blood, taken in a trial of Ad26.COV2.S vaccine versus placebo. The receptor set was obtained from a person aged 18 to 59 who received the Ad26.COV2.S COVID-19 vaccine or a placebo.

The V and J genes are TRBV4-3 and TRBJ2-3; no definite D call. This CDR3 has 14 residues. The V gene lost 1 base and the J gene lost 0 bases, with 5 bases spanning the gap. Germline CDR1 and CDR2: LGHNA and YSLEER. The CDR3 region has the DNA TGCGCCAGCAGCCAAGGCGTTAGCACAGATACGCAGTATTTT. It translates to CASSQGVSTDTQYF.

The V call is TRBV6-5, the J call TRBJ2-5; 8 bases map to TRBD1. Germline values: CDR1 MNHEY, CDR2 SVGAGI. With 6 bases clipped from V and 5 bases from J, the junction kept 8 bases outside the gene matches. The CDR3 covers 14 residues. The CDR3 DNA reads TGTGCCAGCAGGCGACAGGGGCGAGGCGAGACCCAGTACTTC. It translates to CASRRQGRGETQYF.

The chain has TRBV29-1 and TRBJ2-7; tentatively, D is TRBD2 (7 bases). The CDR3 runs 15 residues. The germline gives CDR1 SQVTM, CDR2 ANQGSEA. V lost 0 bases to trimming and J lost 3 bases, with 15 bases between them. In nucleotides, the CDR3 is TGCAGCGTTGAAGACCCGCGGGGGCAAGGCTACGAGCAGTACTTC. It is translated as CSVEDPRGQGYEQYF.

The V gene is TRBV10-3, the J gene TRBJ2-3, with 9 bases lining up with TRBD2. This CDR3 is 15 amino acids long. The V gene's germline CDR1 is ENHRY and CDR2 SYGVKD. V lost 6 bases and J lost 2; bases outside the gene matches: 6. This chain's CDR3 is CAISPASGVTDTQYF. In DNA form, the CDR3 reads TGTGCCATCAGCCCTGCTAGCGGGGTCACAGATACGCAGTATTTT.

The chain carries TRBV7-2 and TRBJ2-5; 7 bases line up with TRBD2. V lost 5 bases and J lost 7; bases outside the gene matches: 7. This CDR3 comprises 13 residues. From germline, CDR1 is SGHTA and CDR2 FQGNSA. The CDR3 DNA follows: TGTGCCAGCAGCCAGGGATCGGGAGGGACCCAGTACTTC. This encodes CASSQGSGGTQYF. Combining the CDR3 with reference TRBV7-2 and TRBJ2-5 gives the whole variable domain GAGVSQSPSNKVTEKGKDVELRCDPISGHTALYWYRQSLGQGLEFLIYFQGNSAPDKSGLPSDRFSAERTGGSVSTLTIQRTQQEDSAVYLCASSQGSGGTQYFGPGTRLLVL.

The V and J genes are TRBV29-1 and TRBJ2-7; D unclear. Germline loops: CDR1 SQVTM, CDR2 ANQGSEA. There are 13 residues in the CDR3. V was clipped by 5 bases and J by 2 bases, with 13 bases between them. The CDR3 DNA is TGCAGCGTTCGATGGGGTCAGACCTACGAGCAGTACTTC. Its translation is CSVRWGQTYEQYF.